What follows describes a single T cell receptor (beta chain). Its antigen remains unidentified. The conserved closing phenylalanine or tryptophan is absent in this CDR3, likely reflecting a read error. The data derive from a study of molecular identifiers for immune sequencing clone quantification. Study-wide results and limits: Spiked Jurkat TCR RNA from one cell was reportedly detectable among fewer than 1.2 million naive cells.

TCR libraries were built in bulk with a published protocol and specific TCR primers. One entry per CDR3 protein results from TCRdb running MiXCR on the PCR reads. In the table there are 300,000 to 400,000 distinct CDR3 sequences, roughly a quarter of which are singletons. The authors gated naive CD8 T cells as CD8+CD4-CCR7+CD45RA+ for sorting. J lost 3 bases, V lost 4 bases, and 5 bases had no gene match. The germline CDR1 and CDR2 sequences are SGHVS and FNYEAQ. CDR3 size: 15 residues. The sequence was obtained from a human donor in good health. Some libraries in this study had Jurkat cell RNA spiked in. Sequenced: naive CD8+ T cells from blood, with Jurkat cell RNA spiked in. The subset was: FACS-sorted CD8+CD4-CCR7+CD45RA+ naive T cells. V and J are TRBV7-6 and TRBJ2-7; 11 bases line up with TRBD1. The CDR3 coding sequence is TGTGCCAGCAGCTGGGGACAGGGGGAAGTCTACGAGCAGTACCTC. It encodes CASSWGQGEVYEQYL.